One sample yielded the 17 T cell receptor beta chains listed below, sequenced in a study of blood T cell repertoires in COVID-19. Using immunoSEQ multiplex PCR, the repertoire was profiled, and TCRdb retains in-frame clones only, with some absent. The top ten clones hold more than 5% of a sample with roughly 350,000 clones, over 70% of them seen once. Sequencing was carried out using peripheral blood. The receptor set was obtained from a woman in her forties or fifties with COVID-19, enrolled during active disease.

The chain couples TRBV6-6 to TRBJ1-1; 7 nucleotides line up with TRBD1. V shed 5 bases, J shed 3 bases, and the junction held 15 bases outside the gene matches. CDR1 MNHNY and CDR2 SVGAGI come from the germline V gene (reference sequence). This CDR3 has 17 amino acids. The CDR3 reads CASSRTVNRGLDTEAFF. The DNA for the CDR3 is TGTGCCAGCAGTCGAACGGTCAACAGGGGATTGGACACTGAAGCTTTCTTT.

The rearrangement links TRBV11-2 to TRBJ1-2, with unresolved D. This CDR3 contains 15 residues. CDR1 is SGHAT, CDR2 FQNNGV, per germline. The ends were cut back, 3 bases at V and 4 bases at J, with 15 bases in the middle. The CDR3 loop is CASSFDYPQAYGYTF. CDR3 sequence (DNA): TGTGCCAGCAGCTTTGACTACCCCCAGGCCTATGGCTACACCTTC.

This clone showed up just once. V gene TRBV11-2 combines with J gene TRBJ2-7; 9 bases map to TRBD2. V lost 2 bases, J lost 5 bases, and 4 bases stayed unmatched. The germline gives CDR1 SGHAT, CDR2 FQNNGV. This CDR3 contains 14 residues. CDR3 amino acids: CASSLTSGSHEQYF. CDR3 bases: TGTGCCAGCAGCTTAACTAGCGGGTCTCACGAGCAGTACTTC. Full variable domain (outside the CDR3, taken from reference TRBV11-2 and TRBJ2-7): EAGVAQSPRYKIIEKRQSVAFWCNPISGHATLYWYQQILGQGPKLLIQFQNNGVVDDSQLPKDRFSAERLKGVDSTLKIQPAKLEDSAVYLCASSLTSGSHEQYFGPGTRLTVT.

The CDR3 protein is CASVASGRANEQYF. The CDR3 nucleotides read TGTGCCAGTGTGGCTAGCGGGAGAGCGAACGAGCAGTACTTC. This rearrangement joins TRBV19 to TRBJ2-7, with 10 bases fitting TRBD2. This CDR3 spans 14 amino acids. With V trimmed by 8 bases and J by 5 bases, 9 bases remained unmatched. Germline values: CDR1 LNHDA, CDR2 SQIVND (reference sequence). Full variable domain (rest looked up from reference TRBV19 and TRBJ2-7): DGGITQSPKYLFRKEGQNVTLSCEQNLNHDAMYWYRQDPGQGLRLIYYSQIVNDFQKGDIAEGYSVSREKKESFPLTVTSAQKNPTAFYLCASVASGRANEQYFGPGTRLTVT.

The CDR3 here is CASSLGDRVGTGELFF. The CDR3, as DNA: TGTGCCAGCAGCTTGGGTGACAGGGTCGGCACCGGGGAGCTGTTTTTT. The chain combines TRBV5-8 with TRBJ2-2, with TRBD1 matching over 7 bases. The V gene's germline CDR1 is SGHTS and CDR2 YDEGEE. Trimming took 0 bases from V and 4 from J; bases not matched to a gene: 6. CDR3 length: 16 residues.

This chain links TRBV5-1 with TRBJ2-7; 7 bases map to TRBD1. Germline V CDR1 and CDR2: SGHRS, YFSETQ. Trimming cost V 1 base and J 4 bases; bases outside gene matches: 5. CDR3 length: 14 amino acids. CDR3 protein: CASSLRNRGYEQYF. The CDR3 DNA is TGCGCCAGCAGCTTGAGGAACAGGGGATACGAGCAGTACTTC.

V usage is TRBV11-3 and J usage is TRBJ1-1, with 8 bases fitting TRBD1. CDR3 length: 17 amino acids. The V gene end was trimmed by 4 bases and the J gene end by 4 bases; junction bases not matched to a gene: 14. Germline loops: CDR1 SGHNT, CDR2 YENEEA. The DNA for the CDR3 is TGTGCCAGCAGCTCCCGGACAGGGCCGCACGGGAGCACTGAAGCTTTCTTT. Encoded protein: CASSSRTGPHGSTEAFF.

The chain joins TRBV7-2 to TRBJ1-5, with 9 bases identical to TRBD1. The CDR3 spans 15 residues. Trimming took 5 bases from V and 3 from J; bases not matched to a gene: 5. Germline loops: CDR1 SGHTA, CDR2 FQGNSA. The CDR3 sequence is CASSRDRATNQPQHF. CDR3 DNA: TGTGCCAGCAGCCGGGACAGGGCGACCAATCAGCCCCAGCATTTT.

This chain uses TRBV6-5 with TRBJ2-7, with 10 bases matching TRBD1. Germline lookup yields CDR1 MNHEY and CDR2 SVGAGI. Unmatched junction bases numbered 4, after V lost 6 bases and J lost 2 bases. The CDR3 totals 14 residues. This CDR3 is CASRTGTGAYEQYF. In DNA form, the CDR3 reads TGTGCCAGCAGAACCGGGACAGGGGCCTACGAGCAGTACTTC.

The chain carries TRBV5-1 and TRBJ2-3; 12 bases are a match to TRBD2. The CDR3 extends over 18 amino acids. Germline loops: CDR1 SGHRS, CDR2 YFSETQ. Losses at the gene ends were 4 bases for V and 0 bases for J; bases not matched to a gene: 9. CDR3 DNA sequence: TGCGCCAGCAGCACCCTGTCTAGCGGGAGGGCCAGCACAGATACGCAGTATTTT. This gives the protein CASSTLSSGRASTDTQYF.

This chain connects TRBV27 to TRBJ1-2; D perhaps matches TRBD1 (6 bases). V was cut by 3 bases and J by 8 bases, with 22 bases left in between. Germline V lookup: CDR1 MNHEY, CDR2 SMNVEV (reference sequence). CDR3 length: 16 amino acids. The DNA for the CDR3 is TGTGCCAGCAGTTTGACGGGGGGCGCCCCCCCCTTAGGCTACACCTTC. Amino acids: CASSLTGGAPPLGYTF.

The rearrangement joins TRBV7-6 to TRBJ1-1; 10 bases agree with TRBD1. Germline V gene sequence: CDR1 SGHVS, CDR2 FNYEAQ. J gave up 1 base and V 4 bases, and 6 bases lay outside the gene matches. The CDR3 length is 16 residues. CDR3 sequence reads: CASSSRQGAPNTEAFF. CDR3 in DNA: TGTGCCAGCAGCTCCCGACAGGGGGCGCCGAACACTGAAGCTTTCTTT.

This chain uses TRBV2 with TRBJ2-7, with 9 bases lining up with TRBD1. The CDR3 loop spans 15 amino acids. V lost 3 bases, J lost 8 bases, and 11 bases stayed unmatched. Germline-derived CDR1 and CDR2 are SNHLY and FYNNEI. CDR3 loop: CASSDNRGLIAQQYF. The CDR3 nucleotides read TGTGCCAGCAGTGACAACAGGGGGCTTATCGCTCAGCAGTACTTC.

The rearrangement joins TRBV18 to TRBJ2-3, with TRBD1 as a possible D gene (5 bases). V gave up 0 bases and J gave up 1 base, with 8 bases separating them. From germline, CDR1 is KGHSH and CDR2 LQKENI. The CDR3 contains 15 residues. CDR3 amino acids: CASSPPGRGTDTQYF. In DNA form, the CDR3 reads TGTGCCAGCTCACCACCGGGCAGGGGCACAGATACGCAGTATTTT.

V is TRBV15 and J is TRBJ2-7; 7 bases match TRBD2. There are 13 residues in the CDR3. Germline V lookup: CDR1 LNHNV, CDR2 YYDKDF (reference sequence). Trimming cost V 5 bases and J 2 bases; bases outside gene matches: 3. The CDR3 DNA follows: TGTGCCACCAGCGGCGGACTAGCCTACGAGCAGTACTTC. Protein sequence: CATSGGLAYEQYF.

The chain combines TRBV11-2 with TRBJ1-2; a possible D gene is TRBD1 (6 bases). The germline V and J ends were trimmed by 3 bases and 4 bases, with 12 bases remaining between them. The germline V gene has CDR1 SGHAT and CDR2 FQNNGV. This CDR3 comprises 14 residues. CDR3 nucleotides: TGTGCCAGCAGCTTCGCAGGGGAGATCTATGGCTACACCTTC. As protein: CASSFAGEIYGYTF.

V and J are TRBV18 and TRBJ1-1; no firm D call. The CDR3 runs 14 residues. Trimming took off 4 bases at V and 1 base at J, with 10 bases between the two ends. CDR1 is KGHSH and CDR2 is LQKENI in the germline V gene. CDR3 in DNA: TGTGCCAGCTCACAAGGTCCAGGGAACACTGAAGCTTTCTTT. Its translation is CASSQGPGNTEAFF.